Sequencing of this T cell receptor (beta chain) was carried out in a study of blood T cell repertoires in COVID-19. In the study overall: Samples came from the United States, Italy and Spain, spanning acute and convalescent COVID-19. The analysed material was cDNA or gDNA that came from T cells, B-cell-depleted T cells, or PBMCs.

Assay: immunoSEQ multiplex PCR; the TCRdb copy retains only in-frame clones and omits some. The table records roughly 190,000 clones, about 81% of them present only once. This clone came up once. V lost 6 bases, J lost 8 bases, and 8 bases stayed unmatched. CDR3 size: 14 residues. CDR1 and CDR2 from the germline V gene are MNHEY and SVGAGI. This receptor was taken from a man younger than 40 with active or convalescent COVID-19. The sample was peripheral blood. The rearrangement links TRBV6-5 to TRBJ2-1; 9 bases are a match to TRBD1. CDR3 sequence reads: CASRPGQGVDEQFF. The DNA of the CDR3 is TGTGCCAGCAGGCCGGGACAGGGAGTTGATGAGCAGTTCTTC.